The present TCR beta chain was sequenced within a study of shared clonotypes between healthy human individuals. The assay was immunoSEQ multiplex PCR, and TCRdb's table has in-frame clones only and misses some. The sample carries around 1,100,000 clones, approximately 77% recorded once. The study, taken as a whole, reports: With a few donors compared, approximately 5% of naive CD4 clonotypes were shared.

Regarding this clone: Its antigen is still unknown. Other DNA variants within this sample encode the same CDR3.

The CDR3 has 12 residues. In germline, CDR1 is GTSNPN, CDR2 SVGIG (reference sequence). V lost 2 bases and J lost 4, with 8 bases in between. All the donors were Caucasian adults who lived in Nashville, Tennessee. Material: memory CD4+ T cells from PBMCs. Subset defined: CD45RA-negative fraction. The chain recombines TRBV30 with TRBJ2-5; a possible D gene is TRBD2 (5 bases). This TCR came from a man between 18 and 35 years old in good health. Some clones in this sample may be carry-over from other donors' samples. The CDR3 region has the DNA TGTGCCTGGAGTACCGGGGTAGAGACCCAGTACTTC. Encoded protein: CAWSTGVETQYF.